Shown below are 27 T cell receptor beta chains from a single sample sequenced in a study of immune characterization of retroperitoneal liposarcoma. TCRdb reanalysed the PCR reads using MiXCR and keeps one entry per CDR3 protein. The table includes around 7,000 distinct CDR3 sequences, approximately 29% detected once. Material for sequencing was blood. The source of these receptors is a male donor with retroperitoneal liposarcoma.

V is TRBV12-3 or TRBV12-4 and J is TRBJ2-6, with D possibly matching TRBD1 (6 bases). There are 20 residues in the CDR3. Trimming took off 7 bases at V and 0 bases at J, with 25 bases between the two ends. In nucleotides, the CDR3 is TGTGCCAGCATCTCTAGAGGGAAACCCCAGGGGAGCTCTGGGGCCAACGTCCTGACTTTC. This sequence encodes CASISRGKPQGSSGANVLTF.

This clonotype was detected a few times. The CDR3 protein is CASSRGQRNSPLHF. In nucleotides, the CDR3 is TGTGCCAGCAGCCGCGGACAGCGTAATTCACCCCTCCACTTT. The chain uses TRBV6-1 and TRBJ1-6; D might be TRBD1 (6 bases). V lost 6 bases and J 6 bases, leaving 12 bases between the germline ends. Germline V CDR1 and CDR2: MNHNS, SASEGT. This CDR3 has 14 amino acids.

This rearrangement joins TRBV27 to TRBJ2-5, with D unclear. CDR3 length: 15 residues. Trimming pared 5 bases from V and 5 bases from J, leaving 18 bases between. Germline-derived CDR1 and CDR2 are MNHEY and SMNVEV (reference sequence). CDR3 bases: TGTGCCAGCAGTCCAATAAGCGCCGACGGGGAGACCCAGTACTTC. Its translation: CASSPISADGETQYF.

The chain recombines TRBV7-8 with TRBJ2-1; a weak D match, TRBD2 (6 bases). Germline CDR1 and CDR2: SGHVS and FQNEAQ. CDR3 length equals 14 residues. The germline V and J ends were trimmed by 5 bases and 6 bases, with 14 bases remaining between them. CDR3 sequence reads: CASSPTRFGNEQFF. CDR3 in DNA: TGTGCCAGCAGCCCGACTAGGTTTGGCAATGAGCAGTTCTTC.

J is TRBJ2-5 and V is TRBV6-6, with D tentatively TRBD2 (7 bases). The J call may not be correct, given that the DNA end is closer to TRBJ2-1. Per the germline V gene, CDR1 is MNHNY and CDR2 is SVGAGI (reference sequence). The CDR3 loop spans 13 amino acids. CDR3 bases: TGTGCCAGCGGGGAGGGGGGGTTAGAGACCCAGTTCTTC. It translates to CASGEGGLETQFF.

This clonotype was found a few times. The gene calls are TRBV6-1 and TRBJ2-3; no definite D call. The germline gives CDR1 MNHNS, CDR2 SASEGT. V was pared by 6 bases and J by 0 bases, with 25 bases between. The CDR3 contains 19 residues. CDR3 sequence: CASSPPLGIRRPSTDTQYF. The CDR3 nucleotides read TGTGCCAGCAGCCCCCCGTTGGGGATTCGTCGACCTAGCACAGATACGCAGTATTTT.

This chain connects TRBV6-1 to TRBJ1-5; 10 positions agree with TRBD1. Germline V lookup: CDR1 MNHNS, CDR2 SASEGT. The CDR3 runs 17 residues. The junction had 7 bases not matched to a gene; V was cut back by 4 bases and J by 1 base. CDR3 bases: TGTGCCAGCAGTGCGTTCGGGACAGGGGCGAGCAATCAGCCCCAGCATTTT. It yields the protein CASSAFGTGASNQPQHF.

This clonotype was recorded at least ten times. The rearrangement links TRBV6-1 to TRBJ2-2; possible D gene TRBD1, 7 bases. V dropped 6 bases and J dropped 4 bases, with 27 bases sitting between them. The V gene's germline CDR1 is MNHNS and CDR2 SASEGT. CDR3 length: 19 residues. CDR3 loop: CASSRMGLTGLLGTGELFF. The CDR3 coding sequence is TGTGCCAGCAGCCGCATGGGACTGACAGGGCTGTTGGGCACCGGGGAGCTGTTTTTT.

This clonotype showed up many times. J is TRBJ2-1 and V is TRBV11-3; 13 nucleotides line up with TRBD2. With 5 bases clipped from V and 9 bases from J, the junction kept 4 bases outside the gene matches. The CDR3 spans 14 residues. The germline V gene encodes CDR1 SGHNT and CDR2 YENEEA. CDR3 sequence reads: CASSLGLAGSEQFF. CDR3 nucleotides: TGTGCCAGCAGCCTGGGACTAGCGGGGAGTGAGCAGTTCTTC.

The CDR3, as DNA: TGTGCCACCTTTCGATTACCCGGACGGCACAATGAGCAGTTCTTC. Protein product: CATFRLPGRHNEQFF. The chain combines TRBV24-1 with TRBJ2-1; D remains ambiguous. V was trimmed by 9 bases and J by 5 bases, leaving 19 bases between them. Germline loops: CDR1 KGHDR, CDR2 SFDVKD. The CDR3 runs to 15 residues.

The chain carries TRBV7-3 and TRBJ2-2; 12 positions match TRBD2. The junction had 7 bases not matched to a gene; V was cut back by 5 bases and J by 6 bases. Germline CDR1 and CDR2: SGHTA and FQGTGA. CDR3 length: 16 residues. CDR3 protein: CASSGQLAGGAGELFF. The DNA for the CDR3 is TGTGCCAGCAGCGGCCAACTAGCGGGAGGTGCCGGGGAGCTGTTTTTT.

The chain combines TRBV11-2 with TRBJ2-7, with D unresolved. Looked up from germline, CDR1 is SGHAT and CDR2 is FQNNGV. The V end was cut by 3 bases, the J end by 4 bases, with 10 bases between. The CDR3 consists of 13 residues. The CDR3 sequence: CASSFGHGYEQYF. CDR3 nucleotides: TGTGCCAGCAGCTTTGGGCATGGGTACGAGCAGTACTTC.

The rearrangement links TRBV12-3 or TRBV12-4 to TRBJ1-1; D is perhaps TRBD1 (6 bases). V lost 7 bases and J lost 5, with 14 bases in between. CDR3 length: 13 amino acids. The CDR3 reads CASMGGQSTEAFF. The CDR3 bases are TGTGCCAGCATGGGGGGGCAGAGTACTGAAGCTTTCTTT.

This clonotype was seen more than once but under ten times. The rearrangement joins TRBV6-1 to TRBJ2-3, with 8 bases lining up with TRBD1. Germline V gene sequence: CDR1 MNHNS, CDR2 SASEGT. The CDR3 loop spans 14 amino acids. With V trimmed by 7 bases and J by 3 bases, 6 bases remained unmatched. The CDR3 DNA is TGTGCCAGCAACAGGGGGGATAATACAGATACGCAGTATTTT. This gives the protein CASNRGDNTDTQYF.

This clonotype turned up a few times. J is TRBJ2-1 and V is TRBV7-2; D perhaps matches TRBD2 (5 bases). The better agreement between TRBJ2-7 and the DNA end casts doubt on the J call. CDR1 is SGHTA and CDR2 is FQGNSA in the germline V gene. This CDR3 has 14 amino acids. The CDR3 sequence is CASSPPTDSRGQYF. In DNA form, the CDR3 reads TGTGCCAGCAGCCCGCCCACGGACTCCCGGGGGCAGTACTTC.

CDR3: CASSPGTTGPWNEQFF. In DNA form, the CDR3 reads TGTGCCAGCAGTCCCGGCACGACGGGACCCTGGAATGAGCAGTTCTTC. The chain joins TRBV6-6 to TRBJ2-1; D tentatively fits TRBD1 or TRBD2 (5 bases each). CDR1 is MNHNY and CDR2 is SVGAGI in the germline V gene (reference sequence). CDR3 size: 16 residues. Trimming left V 5 bases short and J 7 bases short, with 21 bases between.

The chain has TRBV4-1 and TRBJ2-1, with TRBD2 identical over 9 bases. CDR1 MGHRA and CDR2 YSYEKL come from the germline V gene. This CDR3 has 15 amino acids. Trimming removed 4 bases from V and 6 bases from J; junction bases left unmatched: 7. The CDR3 protein is CASSLPGLAINEQFF. As DNA, the CDR3 is TGCGCCAGCAGCCTACCGGGACTAGCAATCAATGAGCAGTTCTTC.

The rearrangement uses TRBV4-1 and TRBJ2-1, with D maybe TRBD1 (5 bases). The J call may be wrong; the DNA end is better matched by TRBJ2-5. Germline V gene sequence: CDR1 MGHRA, CDR2 YSYEKL. This CDR3 is 15 amino acids long. CDR3 bases: TGCGCCAGCAGTCTTACCCCCCAGGGATCAGAGACCCAGTACTTC. This encodes CASSLTPQGSETQYF.

This clonotype appeared many times. One end of the junction fails to match germline, which may point to a read error. The rearrangement joins TRBV14 to TRBJ2-1; possibly TRBD2 for D (5 bases). This CDR3 has 12 residues. The germline V gene encodes CDR1 SGHDN and CDR2 FVKESK. The CDR3 here is CASSQARPPGVF. In nucleotides, the CDR3 is TGTGCCAGCAGCCAAGCTCGACCTCCCGGGGTCTTC.

The chain couples TRBV6-7 to TRBJ2-1, with D possibly matching TRBD1 (6 bases). The assigned J gene may be wrong: the sequence end matches TRBJ2-5 better. TRBV6-7 carries the ORF label, with uncertain function. The CDR3 has 15 residues. Here the CDR3 DNA reads TGTGCCAGCAGTTACAAACGGACAGACAAGAGGACCCAGTACTTC. Protein product: CASSYKRTDKRTQYF.

This chain's CDR3 is CASTRNAGGAKNIQYF. The CDR3 coding sequence is TGTGCCAGCACCCGAAACGCGGGGGGAGCCAAAAACATTCAGTACTTC. The genes are TRBV6-1 and TRBJ2-4; 8 bases match TRBD2. Germline-derived CDR1 and CDR2 are MNHNS and SASEGT. The ends lost 7 bases at V and 0 bases at J; junction bases unmatched: 8. CDR3 length: 16 amino acids.

This clonotype was counted once. The J gene is TRBJ2-3, the V gene TRBV11-2; D could derive from TRBD1 or TRBD2 (5 bases each). Trimming took off 1 base at V and 2 bases at J, with 10 bases between the two ends. Germline CDR1 SGHAT, CDR2 FQNNGV. The CDR3 runs to 15 residues. The CDR3 DNA is TGTGCCAGCAGCTTAGCCGGGACCGCCACAGATACGCAGTATTTT. Its translation: CASSLAGTATDTQYF.

The V call is TRBV5-5, the J call TRBJ1-1; D unresolved. The CDR3 runs 14 residues. Germline lookup yields CDR1 SGHKS and CDR2 YYEKEE (reference sequence). The V and J ends lost 5 bases and 5 bases respectively, with 16 bases between them. CDR3 residues: CASSFRPEGTEAFF. The CDR3, as DNA: TGTGCCAGCAGTTTTCGGCCCGAGGGAACTGAAGCTTTCTTT. The full variable domain, its missing parts supplied by reference TRBV5-5 and TRBJ1-1, is DAGVTQSPTHLIKTRGQQVTLRCSPISGHKSVSWYQQVLGQGPQFIFQYYEKEERGRGNFPDRFSARQFPNYSSELNVNALLLGDSALYLCASSFRPEGTEAFFGQGTRLTVV.

The J gene is TRBJ2-2, the V gene TRBV6-8, with 12 bases aligning to TRBD1. Losses at the gene ends were 8 bases for V and 7 bases for J; bases not matched to a gene: 8. Germline assignment: CDR1 MNHGY and CDR2 SAAAGT. The CDR3 contains 15 residues. CDR3 bases: TGTGCCAGCCCTGGGACAGGGGGCCCGGGCGGGGAGCTGTTTTTT. Its translation: CASPGTGGPGGELFF.

The chain has TRBV4-1 and TRBJ2-1; D is unresolved. V was clipped by 3 bases and J by 0 bases, with 30 bases between them. Germline CDR1 is MGHRA and CDR2 is YSYEKL. The CDR3 consists of 22 residues. The CDR3, as DNA: TGCGCCAGCAGCCACGATTTGGCCCCAGGTCGGAACTCCTTTAGCTCCTACAATGAGCAGTTCTTC. Amino acid sequence: CASSHDLAPGRNSFSSYNEQFF.

The chain is built from TRBV6-1 and TRBJ2-4, with 9 bases matching TRBD1. Trimming cost V 6 bases and J 0 bases; bases outside gene matches: 6. The V gene's germline CDR1 is MNHNS and CDR2 SASEGT. The CDR3 extends over 16 amino acids. The CDR3 loop is CASRPGQGLAKNIQYF. The CDR3 coding sequence is TGTGCCAGCAGGCCGGGACAGGGATTAGCCAAAAACATTCAGTACTTC.

This clonotype was found many times. The chain has TRBV6-1 and TRBJ1-2, with D unresolved. Germline lookup yields CDR1 MNHNS and CDR2 SASEGT. V was clipped by 10 bases and J by 8 bases, with 20 bases between them. The CDR3 sequence is 13 residues long. The CDR3 spells CATRRGLIEGYTF. The CDR3 DNA reads as TGTGCCACGCGAAGAGGACTAATTGAGGGCTACACCTTC.